The 19 T cell receptor beta chains below all came from one sample that was sequenced in a study of tumor and adjacent non-tumor tissue in lung cancer (dated by TCRdb to between 2017 and 2018). The library was produced with multiplex PCR. Data came from an Illumina HiSeq 2500. Following protocols modified from ARM-PCR, the researchers constructed TCRbeta libraries through three rounds of nested PCR with primers (Table S4). The public reads were reanalyzed by TCRdb: fastp trimming at Q25, MiXCR alignment, in-frame beta chains only. Identical CDR3 proteins give one entry, which carries the most common genes and DNA. This sample gives over 80,000 distinct CDR3 sequences in total; less than 85% of them show up just once. The ten largest clones add up to roughly 33% of the sample. RNA was isolated from bulk unsorted tissue, and RNA quality was assessed with a NanoDrop ND-1000 and an Agilent 2100. Distant non-tumor tissue taken more than 3 cm from the tumor edge was used as the normal lung sample.

Sequenced sample: distant non-tumor lung tissue. These receptors originate from a man aged 55 to 70 with small cell lung cancer.

Of note for this clonotype: A read error is likely, as this CDR3 ends without the conserved phenylalanine or tryptophan. The chain employs TRBV11-2 and TRBJ2-5; TRBD1 aligns across 10 bases. The length of the CDR3 is 16 residues. The germline CDR1 and CDR2 sequences are SGHAT and FQNNGV. The trim removed 7 bases at V and 8 bases at J, leaving 16 bases unmatched. In DNA, the CDR3 is TGTGCCAGCAACTTGAGCCGGGACAGGGGTATGGATACCCAGTACTCC. Its protein product is CASNLSRDRGMDTQYS.

As regards this clonotype: The CDR3 ends on some other residue instead of the conserved phenylalanine or tryptophan, so this is likely a read error. The CDR3 region is CASGLYRGPYEQYS. In DNA form, the CDR3 reads TGCGCCAGCGGCCTCTACAGGGGGCCCTACGAGCAGTACTCC. V is TRBV4-1 and J is TRBJ2-7; TRBD1 aligns across 9 bases. The CDR3 extends over 14 amino acids. V shed 8 bases, J shed 2 bases, and the junction held 7 bases outside the gene matches. Germline CDR1 and CDR2: MGHRA and YSYEKL.

The genes are TRBV6-5 and TRBJ2-1; D unresolved. V was pared by 7 bases and J by 4 bases, with 8 bases between. Per the germline V gene, CDR1 is MNHEY and CDR2 is SVGAGI. The CDR3 runs to 12 residues. This chain's CDR3 is CASNSTYNEQFF. CDR3 DNA sequence: TGTGCCAGCAATTCAACTTACAATGAGCAGTTCTTC.

This clonotype appeared a single time. One end of the junction does not line up with germline, which may come from a read error. V and J are TRBV12-3 or TRBV12-4 and TRBJ1-4; unclear D gene. The CDR3 sequence is 13 residues long. The CDR3 region is CASRHGNGEKLIF. The CDR3 DNA reads as TGTGCCAGCAGACATGGGAACGGGGAAAAACTGATTTTT.

At least ten counts were recorded for this clonotype. The rearrangement joins TRBV5-6 to TRBJ2-7; D is unresolved. CDR1 is SGHDT, CDR2 YYEEEE, per germline. CDR3 size: 13 residues. Trimming removed 2 bases at V and 0 bases at J, with 6 bases between. The CDR3 region is CASSFWSSYEQYV. CDR3 DNA: TGTGCCAGCAGCTTTTGGAGCTCCTACGAGCAGTACGTC.

Of note for this clonotype: One junction end disagrees with the germline gene, perhaps due to a read error. This chain connects TRBV5-4 to TRBJ2-7; D is undetermined. Germline V lookup: CDR1 SGHNT, CDR2 YYREEE (reference sequence). CDR3 size: 13 residues. In DNA form, the CDR3 reads TGTGTCAGCAGCTTGCGTGGGTCTTACGAGCAGTACTTC. Its protein is CVSSLRGSYEQYF.

Points on this clonotype: A read error may explain this, as a much larger clone is one base away. This rearrangement joins TRBV28 to TRBJ1-5, with 9 positions matching TRBD1. The CDR3 runs 15 residues. Germline V CDR1 and CDR2: MDHEN, SYDVKM. J lost 5 bases, V lost 5 bases, and 7 bases had no gene match. The CDR3 coding sequence is TGTGCCAGCAGTCTCATCGGACAGGGGCATCAGCCCCAGCATTTT. Translation: CASSLIGQGHQPQHF.

The gene calls are TRBV12-3 or TRBV12-4 and TRBJ1-5; D ambiguous. V dropped 8 bases and J dropped 5 bases, with 13 bases sitting between them. The CDR3 loop spans 13 amino acids. This CDR3 is CASGKQKHQPQHF. The CDR3 DNA reads TGTGCCAGCGGTAAACAGAAGCATCAGCCCCAGCATTTT.

This clonotype has a single count. A much larger clone is a single base away; this may be a read error. This chain uses TRBV28 with TRBJ2-5, with D possibly being TRBD2 (6 bases). Looked up from germline, CDR1 is MDHEN and CDR2 is SYDVKM. Trimming shortened V by 3 bases and J by 4 bases, and 12 bases separated the two germline ends. The CDR3 sequence is 14 residues long. The CDR3 DNA sequence: TGTGCCAGCAGTTTGGTGCAGGGAGGAGAGACCCAGTACTTC. It translates to CASSLVQGGETQYF.

Concerning this clonotype itself: A junction end diverges from the germline sequence, so it may reflect a read error. This rearrangement joins TRBV6-2 or TRBV6-3 to TRBJ2-2; maybe TRBD2 (6 bases). In germline, CDR1 is MNHEY, CDR2 SVGEGT. The CDR3 loop spans 16 amino acids. CDR3 sequence (DNA): TGTGCCAGCCGTTTAGCTCCTAGCTCGAACACCGGGGAGGTGTTTTTT. Translating it yields CASRLAPSSNTGEVFF.

To note about this clonotype: The germline gene is not matched at one end of the junction; a read error may be the cause. CDR3 amino acids: CIVASGRVSFADTQYF. The CDR3 bases are TGCATCGTTGCGAGCGGGAGGGTCTCCTTTGCGGATACGCAGTATTTT. The chain joins TRBV29-1 to TRBJ2-3; 10 nucleotides align to TRBD2. The CDR3 spans 16 residues. Per germline, CDR1 SQVTM and CDR2 ANQGSEA.

Comment on this clonotype: Germline is not matched at one junction end, which may reflect a read error. The rearrangement uses TRBV10-2 and TRBJ2-7; D unclear. In germline, CDR1 is WSHSY, CDR2 SAAADI. This CDR3 contains 13 residues. CDR3 loop: CARSDNRAAEQYF. In nucleotides, the CDR3 is TGCGCCAGAAGTGATAATAGGGCCGCCGAGCAGTACTTC.

For this clonotype: A read error may be the cause here, since a much bigger clone is one base away. This chain links TRBV30 with TRBJ2-1, with 7 bases fitting TRBD2. The CDR3 is 16 amino acids. With 1 base clipped from V and 4 bases from J, the junction kept 10 bases outside the gene matches. Germline CDR1 GTSNPN, CDR2 SVGIG (reference sequence). The CDR3 DNA reads TGTGCCTGGAGTGATGAGCGGACTAGTATGTACAATGAGCAGTTCTTC. This encodes CAWSDERTSMYNEQFF.

With regard to this clonotype: Because the CDR3 is missing its conserved closing phenylalanine or tryptophan, this is likely a read error. V usage is TRBV6-1 and J usage is TRBJ1-1; tentative D call: TRBD1 (5 bases). The CDR3 totals 14 residues. Trimming removed 10 bases at V and 1 base at J, with 16 bases between. CDR1 and CDR2 (germline): MNHNS, SASEGT. DNA for the CDR3: TGTGCCACCACACGAGGCGGACAGAACACTGAAGCTTTCTTA. This gives the protein CATTRGGQNTEAFL.

This clonotype was seen many times. The chain couples TRBV6-6 to TRBJ1-2; no clear D. Trimming cost V 6 bases and J 7 bases, with 12 bases left between them. The germline gives CDR1 MNHNY, CDR2 SVGAGI (reference sequence). This CDR3 spans 12 amino acids. The chain's CDR3 is CASSQNAGGYTF. CDR3 nucleotide sequence: TGTGCCAGCAGCCAGAACGCGGGTGGCTACACCTTC.

As regards this clonotype: It is likely a read error, because the conserved phenylalanine at the end of the CDR3 is missing. The V call is TRBV6-5, the J call TRBJ2-6; 12 bases are shared with TRBD1. The CDR3 extends over 17 amino acids. CDR1 is MNHEY and CDR2 is SVGAGI in the germline V gene. CDR3 DNA: TGTGCCAGCAGGTTCGGGACAGGGGGCTCTGGGTCCAACGTCCTGACTTGC. Protein product: CASRFGTGGSGSNVLTC.

Regarding this clonotype: One end of the junction is discordant with germline, which a read error may explain. The rearrangement joins TRBV11-3 to TRBJ2-2; tentative D call: TRBD2 (6 bases). CDR1 and CDR2 from the germline V gene are SGHNT and YENEEA. This CDR3 has 15 amino acids. The chain's CDR3 is CASSYGSGWTGELLF. The CDR3 DNA reads TGTGCCAGCAGCTACGGTAGCGGATGGACCGGGGAGCTGCTTTTT.

Concerning this clonotype: The junction departs from germline at one end; a sequencing error may be responsible. This sequence joins TRBV12-3 or TRBV12-4 and TRBJ2-5, with TRBD1 matching 8 bases. This CDR3 comprises 14 residues. The CDR3 loop reads CASSLMDREDTQYF. The CDR3 DNA sequence: TGTGCCAGCAGTTTAATGGACAGGGAAGATACTCAGTACTTT.

A note on this clonotype: This CDR3 fails to terminate in the conserved phenylalanine or tryptophan, so it likely reflects a read error. No DNA is shown, since the ends of the CDR3 on it are uncertain; the CDR3 is the one TCRdb lists. This rearrangement joins TRBV6-2 or TRBV6-3 to TRBJ1-5; the DNA was not used to check the table's D call, TRBD1. The CDR3 is 15 amino acids in total, end residues counted. Germline V gives CDR1 MNHEY, CDR2 SVGEGT. This chain's CDR3 is CASRRLSRQNQPEHY.